This entry lists 18 T cell receptor beta chains sequenced from one sample in a study of T cell responses to AZD1222 COVID-19 vaccine. The protocol was immunoSEQ multiplex PCR, while the TCRdb copy is restricted to in-frame clones and leaves out a portion. The data contain 95,000 to 110,000 clones, around nine tenths of them singletons. Sample: peripheral blood, taken 28 days after the second AZD1222 dose. The receptors here all came from an adult who received the AZD1222 COVID-19 vaccine.

V is TRBV4-1 and J is TRBJ2-7; D possibly corresponds to TRBD1 (6 bases). V gave up 5 bases and J gave up 5 bases, with 25 bases separating them. This CDR3 spans 17 amino acids. Germline CDR1 is MGHRA and CDR2 is YSYEKL. CDR3: CASSRGPRGWGLDEQYF. The DNA for the CDR3 is TGCGCCAGCAGCAGAGGCCCCAGGGGCTGGGGTCTGGACGAGCAGTACTTC.

This chain connects TRBV7-9 to TRBJ1-3; D remains unclear. The V gene's germline CDR1 is SEHNR and CDR2 FQNEAQ (reference sequence). With 0 bases removed from V and 3 bases from J, the gap between germline ends came to 6 bases. CDR3 size: 14 residues. The CDR3 nucleotides read TGTGCCAGCAGCTTAGCAGGGCTTGGAAACACCATATATTTT. Its translation: CASSLAGLGNTIYF.

The V call is TRBV7-6, the J call TRBJ2-7; D is possibly TRBD1 (5 bases). The CDR3 runs to 15 residues. Germline lookup yields CDR1 SGHVS and CDR2 FNYEAQ. V was trimmed by 5 bases and J by 2 bases, leaving 16 bases between them. The CDR3 region has the DNA TGTGCCAGCAGCCTGGGGCAGCCTGGGACCTACGAGCAGTACTTC. Translated: CASSLGQPGTYEQYF. The full variable domain, completed using reference TRBV7-6 and TRBJ2-7, is GAGVSQSPRYKVTKRGQDVALRCDPISGHVSLYWYRQALGQGPEFLTYFNYEAQQDKSGLPNDRFSAERPEGSISTLTIQRTEQRDSAMYRCASSLGQPGTYEQYFGPGTRLTVT.

The sample holds a few counts of this clone. V gene TRBV7-2 combines with J gene TRBJ2-7, with 8 positions matching TRBD2. Trimming cost V 4 bases and J 3 bases; bases outside gene matches: 5. Germline CDR1 reads SGHTA; CDR2 reads FQGNSA. The CDR3 runs to 14 residues. Here the CDR3 reads CASSSGLGYYEQYF. For the CDR3, the DNA is TGTGCCAGCAGCTCGGGACTAGGGTACTACGAGCAGTACTTC.

The CDR3 is CASSEPTGMNTGELFF. The CDR3 coding sequence is TGTGCCAGCAGTGAACCGACAGGAATGAACACCGGGGAGCTGTTTTTT. The gene calls are TRBV6-1 and TRBJ2-2, with D maybe TRBD1 (6 bases). Germline CDR1 MNHNS, CDR2 SASEGT. This CDR3 has 16 residues. V lost 2 bases, J lost 1 base, and 11 bases lay in between.

The rearrangement links TRBV28 to TRBJ1-1; no clear D. The germline CDR1 and CDR2 sequences are MDHEN and SYDVKM. Trimming pared 7 bases from V and 0 bases from J, leaving 12 bases between. This CDR3 has 14 amino acids. The CDR3 loop is CASIRGTLNTEAFF. The CDR3 DNA sequence: TGTGCCAGCATCCGGGGTACCTTGAACACTGAAGCTTTCTTT.

The CDR3 nucleotides read TGTGCCAGCAGTTTATCTTGGGGGCCCGACACTGAAGCTTTCTTT. It specifies CASSLSWGPDTEAFF. The chain combines TRBV27 with TRBJ1-1; D is perhaps TRBD1 (6 bases). The CDR3 sequence is 15 residues long. CDR1 and CDR2 from the germline V gene are MNHEY and SMNVEV (reference sequence). The germline V and J ends were trimmed by 0 bases and 3 bases, with 11 bases remaining between them.

V is TRBV3-1 (or the pseudogene TRBV3-2) and J is TRBJ1-2, with TRBD1 matching 8 bases. The germline CDR1 and CDR2 sequences are LGHDT and YNNKEL (reference sequence). V lost 4 bases, J lost 7 bases, and 5 bases stayed unmatched. This CDR3 contains 13 residues. DNA of the CDR3: TGTGCCAGCAGCCCCGGACAGGGAGGTGGCTACACCTTC. Amino acids: CASSPGQGGGYTF.

The V gene is TRBV27, the J gene TRBJ2-7; no firm D call. The V and J ends lost 3 bases and 3 bases respectively, with 3 bases between them. The CDR3 consists of 11 residues. Germline CDR1 is MNHEY and CDR2 is SMNVEV (reference sequence). Written as DNA, the CDR3 is TGTGCCAGCAGTTTGCTCTACGAGCAGTACTTC. Protein: CASSLLYEQYF.

This clone was found once. The V call is TRBV7-9, the J call TRBJ1-2; weak D call: TRBD1 (5 bases). V lost 4 bases to trimming and J lost 8 bases, with 26 bases between them. In germline, CDR1 is SEHNR, CDR2 FQNEAQ (reference sequence). The CDR3 has 17 residues. CDR3 region: CASSSDRRPGTHQGYTF. CDR3 bases: TGTGCCAGCAGCTCCGACCGCAGGCCAGGGACGCACCAAGGCTACACCTTC.

This chain joins TRBV6-6 and TRBJ1-6, with TRBD1 matching 7 bases. The germline CDR1 and CDR2 sequences are MNHNY and SVGAGI (reference sequence). This CDR3 is built from 17 residues. J lost 0 bases, V lost 5 bases, and 7 bases had no gene match. CDR3 sequence reads: CASSRSQGSSYNSPLHF. The CDR3 nucleotides read TGTGCCAGCAGTAGATCACAGGGGAGCTCCTATAATTCACCCCTCCACTTT.

This clone was detected once. V and J are TRBV6-1 and TRBJ1-2, with D maybe TRBD1 (6 bases). V lost 1 base to trimming and J lost 2 bases, with 11 bases between them. Germline CDR1 and CDR2: MNHNS and SASEGT. This CDR3 contains 15 residues. CDR3 nucleotide sequence: TGTGCCAGCAGTGAAGAGTTCGGGGGCAACTATGGCTACACCTTC. It yields the protein CASSEEFGGNYGYTF.

The V and J genes are TRBV11-2 and TRBJ1-3; weak D call: TRBD1 (6 bases). CDR1 and CDR2 from the germline V gene are SGHAT and FQNNGV. The V gene lost 5 bases and the J gene lost 2 bases, with 16 bases spanning the gap. CDR3 length: 16 residues. For the CDR3, the DNA is TGTGCCAGCAGCCCCTATGCGGGGGCCGCTGGAAACACCATATATTTT. This codes for CASSPYAGAAGNTIYF.

The chain uses TRBV7-6 and TRBJ2-1; 7 bases align to TRBD2. The CDR3 length is 17 residues. V lost 5 bases and J lost 1; bases outside the gene matches: 11. Germline CDR1 SGHVS, CDR2 FNYEAQ. This CDR3 reads CASSPLSSGPSYNEQFF. DNA for the CDR3: TGTGCCAGCAGCCCCCTTTCTAGCGGACCGTCCTACAATGAGCAGTTCTTC.

V gene TRBV5-1 combines with J gene TRBJ1-6; D remains unclear. The germline V gene encodes CDR1 SGHRS and CDR2 YFSETQ. The V end lost 0 bases, the J end lost 0 bases, and 7 bases lay between the germline ends. This CDR3 is built from 16 residues. The CDR3 DNA reads as TGCGCCAGCAGCTTGGGAGGGAGCTCCTATAATTCACCCCTCCACTTT. Translated, it gives CASSLGGSSYNSPLHF.

The rearrangement joins TRBV4-1 to TRBJ2-2, with D hard to call. From germline, CDR1 is MGHRA and CDR2 YSYEKL. The CDR3 extends over 14 amino acids. Trimming removed 1 base at V and 1 base at J, with 4 bases between. CDR3 nucleotide sequence: TGCGCCAGCAGCCAAGTCGAGAACACCGGGGAGCTGTTTTTT. As protein: CASSQVENTGELFF.

V gene TRBV5-4 combines with J gene TRBJ2-1; D may be TRBD1 or TRBD2 (6 bases each). Trimming took off 7 bases at V and 4 bases at J, with 9 bases between the two ends. This CDR3 has 12 amino acids. Looked up from germline, CDR1 is SGHNT and CDR2 is YYREEE (reference sequence). The CDR3 sequence: CASGGRYNEQFF. CDR3 bases: TGTGCCAGCGGGGGGCGGTACAATGAGCAGTTCTTC.

The CDR3: CASSTGQGYSNQPQHF. The CDR3 DNA reads TGTGCCAGCAGCACGGGACAGGGTTATAGCAATCAGCCCCAGCATTTT. The chain has TRBV5-8 and TRBJ1-5; 9 nucleotides match TRBD1. V shed 4 bases, J shed 0 bases, and the junction held 5 bases outside the gene matches. Germline V gene lookup returns CDR1 SGHTS and CDR2 YDEGEE. The CDR3 runs 16 residues.